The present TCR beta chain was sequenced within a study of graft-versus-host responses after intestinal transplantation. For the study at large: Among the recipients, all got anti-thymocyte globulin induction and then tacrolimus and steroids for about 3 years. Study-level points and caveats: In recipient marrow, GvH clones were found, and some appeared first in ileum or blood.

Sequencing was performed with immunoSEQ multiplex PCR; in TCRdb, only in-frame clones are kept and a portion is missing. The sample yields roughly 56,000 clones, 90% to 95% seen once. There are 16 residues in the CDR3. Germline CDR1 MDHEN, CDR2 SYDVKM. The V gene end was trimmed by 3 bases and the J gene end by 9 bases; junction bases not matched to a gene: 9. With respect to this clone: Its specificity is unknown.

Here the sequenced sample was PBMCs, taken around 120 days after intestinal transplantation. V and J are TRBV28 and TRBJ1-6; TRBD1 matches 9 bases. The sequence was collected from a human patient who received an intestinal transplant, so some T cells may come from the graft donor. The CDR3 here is CASSFRGQGSGSPLHF. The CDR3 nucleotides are TGTGCCAGCAGTTTTCGAGGACAGGGGTCCGGTTCACCCCTCCACTTT.